These 26 T cell receptor beta chains were all obtained from the same sample, sequenced in a study of molecular identifiers for immune sequencing clone quantification. TCRdb passed the PCR reads through MiXCR, listing each CDR3 protein once. The sample contains hundreds of thousands of distinct CDR3 sequences, approximately 24% of which appear only once. The sample was naive CD8+ T cells from blood, with Jurkat cell RNA spiked in. Specified subset: FACS-sorted CD8+CD4-CCR7+CD45RA+ naive T cells. The receptors shown here come from a human donor in good health. Some libraries in this study had Jurkat cell RNA spiked in.

This clonotype was seen more than once but under ten times. The rearrangement links TRBV14 to TRBJ1-2; D call uncertain. The germline gives CDR1 SGHDN, CDR2 FVKESK. With 3 bases removed from V and 5 bases from J, the gap between germline ends came to 10 bases. The CDR3 is made up of 13 amino acids. The CDR3 is CASSQTKLYGYTF. CDR3 DNA sequence: TGTGCCAGCAGCCAGACAAAACTTTATGGCTACACCTTC.

There are many counts of this clonotype. The chain recombines TRBV6-2 or TRBV6-3 with TRBJ1-5; D might be TRBD1 (5 bases). The length of the CDR3 is 15 residues. V lost 2 bases, J lost 0 bases, and 8 bases lay in between. Germline values: CDR1 MNHEY, CDR2 SVGEGT. Here the CDR3 reads CASSYVQVSNQPQHF. CDR3 nucleotides: TGTGCCAGCAGTTACGTACAGGTTAGCAATCAGCCCCAGCATTTT.

This clonotype was seen only a few times. The J gene is TRBJ2-2, the V gene TRBV30; the D gene is possibly TRBD1 (5 bases). The CDR3 length is 12 residues. Germline CDR1 GTSNPN, CDR2 SVGIG (reference sequence). The ends were cut back, 8 bases at V and 6 bases at J, with 13 bases in the middle. The DNA of the CDR3 is TGTGCCATAGGGGCTGGATCCGGGGAGCTGTTTTTT. Translated, it gives CAIGAGSGELFF.

This clonotype was observed a handful of times. The chain uses TRBV4-3 and TRBJ2-7, with 10 bases that match TRBD2. This CDR3 spans 16 amino acids. V lost 1 base to trimming and J lost 4 bases; unmatched junction nucleotides: 7. Germline CDR1 is LGHNA and CDR2 is YSLEER. CDR3 protein: CASSQGTSGKYYEQYF. CDR3 sequence (DNA): TGCGCCAGCAGCCAAGGGACTAGCGGAAAATATTACGAGCAGTACTTC.

The chain combines TRBV4-3 with TRBJ2-5; D not certain. V gave up 3 bases and J gave up 4 bases, with 9 bases separating them. In germline, CDR1 is LGHNA, CDR2 YSLEER. This CDR3 is 13 amino acids long. The CDR3 protein is CASSQYLRETQYF. The CDR3 bases are TGCGCCAGCAGCCAGTACCTACGAGAGACCCAGTACTTC.

The V call is TRBV18, the J call TRBJ2-6, with 7 bases fitting TRBD1. The CDR3 extends over 16 amino acids. Germline trimming cut 3 bases from V and 0 bases from J; bases unmatched to any gene: 2. Per the germline V gene, CDR1 is KGHSH and CDR2 is LQKENI. The CDR3 bases are TGTGCCAGCTCACCGGACAGGTACTCTGGGGCCAACGTCCTGACTTTC. The encoded protein is CASSPDRYSGANVLTF.

In its sample, this clonotype was seen a few times. The chain links TRBV20-1 to TRBJ2-1; D possibly corresponds to TRBD2 (6 bases). The V gene's germline CDR1 is DFQATT and CDR2 SNEGSKA (reference sequence). CDR3 length: 13 residues. V dropped 8 bases and J dropped 5 bases, with 16 bases sitting between them. CDR3 amino acids: CSYGGGAHNEQFF. CDR3 bases: TGCAGTTACGGGGGAGGAGCCCACAATGAGCAGTTCTTC.

This clonotype was found a few times. The V gene is TRBV5-1, the J gene TRBJ1-2, with D maybe TRBD1 (5 bases). The CDR3 covers 12 residues. Germline V gene sequence: CDR1 SGHRS, CDR2 YFSETQ. Trimming left V 4 bases short and J 4 bases short, with 8 bases between. CDR3 in DNA: TGCGCCAGCAGCGGCGACAGCTATGGCTACACCTTC. The encoded protein is CASSGDSYGYTF. The full variable domain, its missing parts supplied by reference TRBV5-1 and TRBJ1-2, is KAGVTQTPRYLIKTRGQQVTLSCSPISGHRSVSWYQQTPGQGLQFLFEYFSETQRNKGNFPGRFSGRQFSNSRSEMNVSTLELGDSALYLCASSGDSYGYTFGSGTRLTVV.

Only a few counts were recorded for this clonotype. V usage is TRBV9 and J usage is TRBJ1-6; D remains ambiguous. Between the trimmed V and J ends, which lost 0 bases and 8 bases, there was a span of 9 bases. CDR1 and CDR2 (germline): SGDLS, YYNGEE. The CDR3 spans 14 residues. The CDR3 sequence is CASSVAGSDSPLHF. Here the CDR3 DNA reads TGTGCCAGCAGCGTAGCGGGGTCGGATTCACCCCTCCACTTT.

Worth noting for this clonotype: A much more abundant neighbour one base away suggests this may be a read error. This chain connects TRBV5-1 to TRBJ1-2; D is unclear. Trimming cost V 3 bases and J 1 base, with 13 bases left between them. This CDR3 region has 15 residues. CDR1 and CDR2 from the germline V gene are SGHRS and YFSETQ. This chain's CDR3 is CASSSEPRNNYGYTF. CDR3 coding DNA: TGCGCCAGCAGCTCTGAACCAAGGAATAACTATGGCTACACCTTC.

This clonotype was picked up many times. This chain links TRBV13 with TRBJ2-3, with D possibly TRBD1 on 5 matching bases. The CDR3 is made up of 15 amino acids. Germline V CDR1 and CDR2: PRHDT, FYEKMQ (reference sequence). V shed 2 bases and J shed 2 bases, with 11 bases lying between them. The CDR3 protein is CASSLLQGYTDTQYF. DNA of the CDR3: TGTGCCAGCAGCTTATTGCAGGGTTACACAGATACGCAGTATTTT.

This clonotype was observed many times. The chain joins TRBV10-3 to TRBJ1-1; 8 bases line up with TRBD1. There are 15 residues in the CDR3. Germline trimming cut 0 bases from V and 5 bases from J; bases unmatched to any gene: 5. The V gene's germline CDR1 is ENHRY and CDR2 SYGVKD. CDR3 sequence reads: CAISESTGAVTEAFF. For the CDR3, the DNA is TGTGCCATCAGTGAGTCGACAGGGGCGGTTACTGAAGCTTTCTTT.

This clonotype occurred many times. This chain connects TRBV2 to TRBJ1-1; D not resolved. V shed 3 bases and J shed 1 base, with 6 bases lying between them. This CDR3 has 13 residues. Germline values: CDR1 SNHLY, CDR2 FYNNEI. The CDR3 reads CASSDEQNTEAFF. The CDR3 nucleotides are TGTGCCAGCAGTGACGAGCAGAACACTGAAGCTTTCTTT.

This clonotype turned up a few times. For the CDR3, the DNA is TGTGCCAGCAGTTATTGGGCGGGCCCAGCCCGGCCAGATACGCAGTATTTT. Protein: CASSYWAGPARPDTQYF. The chain uses TRBV6-2 or TRBV6-3 and TRBJ2-3; weak D call: TRBD2 (5 bases). The germline CDR1 and CDR2 sequences are MNHEY and SVGEGT. This CDR3 has 17 residues. Between the trimmed V and J ends, which lost 3 bases and 4 bases, there was a span of 20 bases.

This clonotype has more than one count but fewer than ten. V is TRBV27 and J is TRBJ2-2, with 7 bases lining up with TRBD1. CDR1 MNHEY and CDR2 SMNVEV come from the germline V gene (reference sequence). The length of the CDR3 is 14 residues. Losses at the gene ends were 5 bases for V and 5 bases for J; bases not matched to a gene: 5. The CDR3 nucleotides read TGTGCCAGCAGTCACGGACAGGCGACCGGGGAGCTGTTTTTT. Translation gives CASSHGQATGELFF.

This clonotype has a handful of counts. The genes are TRBV4-3 and TRBJ2-4; D might be TRBD1 (6 bases). CDR1 is LGHNA, CDR2 YSLEER, per germline. The V and J ends lost 0 bases and 0 bases respectively, with 12 bases between them. The CDR3 length is 17 residues. The chain's CDR3 is CASSQDQTGPAKNIQYF. The CDR3 DNA reads TGCGCCAGCAGCCAAGACCAGACAGGACCAGCCAAAAACATTCAGTACTTC.

As regards this clonotype: A read error may produce the germline difference seen at one junction end. This chain's CDR3 is CASSQDPGQGREQNF. The CDR3 region has the DNA TGCGCCAGCAGCCAAGATCCCGGACAGGGTCGGGAGCAGAACTTC. The rearrangement uses TRBV4-1 and TRBJ2-7; 8 nucleotides align to TRBD1. CDR1 and CDR2 (germline): MGHRA, YSYEKL. CDR3 length equals 15 residues.

This clonotype occurred many times. The rearrangement links TRBV7-6 to TRBJ1-4; D is possibly TRBD1 (6 bases). Trimming removed 2 bases at V and 5 bases at J, with 9 bases between. Germline V gene data show CDR1 as SGHVS and CDR2 as FNYEAQ. The CDR3 sequence is 14 residues long. CDR3 in DNA: TGTGCCAGCAGCTTAAGGACAGCAAATGAAAAACTGTTTTTT. Its translation: CASSLRTANEKLFF.

In its sample, this clonotype was seen many times. V gene TRBV29-1 combines with J gene TRBJ2-3; maybe TRBD1 (6 bases). CDR1 and CDR2 (germline): SQVTM, ANQGSEA. V was cut by 3 bases and J by 3 bases, with 13 bases left in between. The CDR3 covers 14 residues. The CDR3 protein is CSVEYRGGTDTQYF. The DNA of the CDR3 is TGCAGCGTTGAGTACAGAGGGGGTACAGATACGCAGTATTTT.

Worth noting for this clonotype: An end of the junction differs from the germline gene, which may be a read error. The chain employs TRBV4-1 and TRBJ2-7; TRBD1 matches at 7 bases. Germline CDR1 reads MGHRA; CDR2 reads YSYEKL. CDR3 length: 15 amino acids. The CDR3 sequence is CARSQVDDRAYEQYF. In nucleotides, the CDR3 is TGCGCCCGCAGCCAAGTGGACGACAGGGCCTACGAGCAGTACTTC.

A note on this clonotype: A single base separates this from a much larger clone, so it may be a read error. J is TRBJ1-1 and V is TRBV5-1; 10 bases agree with TRBD1. This CDR3 contains 16 residues. Germline V gene data show CDR1 as SGHRS and CDR2 as YFSETQ. The CDR3 sequence is CTSSSGDRGFYTEAFF. The CDR3 bases are TGCACCAGCAGCTCCGGGGACAGGGGATTTTACACTGAAGCTTTCTTT.

The chain carries TRBV13 and TRBJ1-1; D remains ambiguous. This CDR3 region has 14 residues. Germline loops: CDR1 PRHDT, CDR2 FYEKMQ (reference sequence). V lost 6 bases to trimming and J lost 0 bases, with 11 bases between them. DNA for the CDR3: TGTGCCAGCAGGACCGGGGTCATGAACACTGAAGCTTTCTTT. This translates into CASRTGVMNTEAFF.

This clonotype was seen once. Likely a read error: the CDR3 ends without its conserved phenylalanine or tryptophan. This chain joins TRBV27 and TRBJ2-7, with D unclear. The CDR3 is made up of 15 amino acids. The germline V gene has CDR1 MNHEY and CDR2 SMNVEV (reference sequence). Deletions cut 4 bases from V and 9 bases from J, with 22 bases between. The CDR3 sequence: CASSSLTSAITVQYL. The CDR3 nucleotides read TGTGCCAGCAGTTCTCTGACCTCAGCTATTACGGTGCAGTACCTC.

To note about this clonotype: A much more abundant neighbour one base away suggests this may be a read error. The V gene is TRBV28, the J gene TRBJ1-6, with D perhaps matching TRBD1 (5 bases). The germline V gene has CDR1 MDHEN and CDR2 SYDVKM. This CDR3 region has 15 residues. Trimming took 6 bases from V and 11 from J, leaving 20 bases between them. CDR3 loop: CASSPVGGGNPPLHF. The CDR3 DNA sequence: TGTGCCAGCAGCCCCGTCGGGGGTGGGAATCCACCCCTCCACTTT. Variable domain in full (rest from reference TRBV28 and TRBJ1-6): DVKVTQSSRYLVKRTGEKVFLECVQDMDHENMFWYRQDPGLGLRLIYFSYDVKMKEKGDIPEGYSVSREKKERFSLILESASTNQTSMYLCASSPVGGGNPPLHFGNGTRLTVT.

Worth noting for this clonotype: A much bigger clone sits one base away, suggesting this may be a read error. V and J are TRBV5-1 and TRBJ2-5; D may correspond to TRBD1 or TRBD2 (5 bases each). The CDR3 has 16 residues. In germline, CDR1 is SGHRS, CDR2 YFSETQ. The germline V and J ends were trimmed by 5 bases and 5 bases, with 22 bases remaining between them. The chain's CDR3 is CASREARGAFVETQYF. The CDR3 nucleotides are TGCGCCAGCAGGGAAGCGAGAGGGGCGTTTGTGGAGACCCAGTACTTC.

On this clonotype: The junction departs from the called germline gene at one end, perhaps through a read error. This chain connects TRBV20-1 to TRBJ1-3, with a weak D call TRBD1 (6 bases). The CDR3 is made up of 14 amino acids. The germline V gene has CDR1 DFQATT and CDR2 SNEGSKA (reference sequence). For the CDR3, the DNA is TGCAGTGCTGGAGAGGGGACAACTGGAAACACCATATATTTT. It encodes CSAGEGTTGNTIYF.